The rows below give T cell receptor beta chains drawn from one sample of a study of cytomegalovirus exposure and HLA in healthy donors. Profiling relied on immunoSEQ multiplex PCR, and the TCRdb table lists in-frame clones only, not all of them. In the table there are roughly 190,000 clones, roughly 80% of which are singletons. The sequenced sample consisted of PBMCs. All receptors come from a man aged 35 to 55 in good health and CMV-seropositive. The CDR3 runs from the conserved cysteine through the conserved F or W. D genes are given only for firm matches. The size entry is marked missing in some rows and otherwise reads once, few, many or a size class.

>TRBV11-1|.|TRBJ2-6|TRBD2
CASSFLAGGSGANVLTF
TGTGCCAGCAGCTTTCTAGCGGGGGGCTCTGGGGCCAACGTCCTGACTTTC
>TRBV10-3|.|TRBJ1-1|.
CAIKASTEAFF
TGTGCCATCAAAGCCTCCACTGAAGCTTTCTTT
>TRBV7-3|.|TRBJ2-5|.
CASSPRGGASETQYF
TGTGCCAGCAGCCCTAGGGGGGGGGCCTCAGAGACCCAGTACTTC
>TRBV2|.|TRBJ2-7|TRBD1
CASSLRTGSPNEQYF
TGTGCCAGCAGTCTCAGGACAGGGTCTCCCAACGAGCAGTACTTC
>TRBV30|.|TRBJ1-5|.
CAWSLRGNQPQHF
TGTGCCTGGAGTCTTCGAGGCAATCAGCCCCAGCATTTT
>TRBV6-1|.|TRBJ1-1|.
CASSERPGVRANTEAFF
TGTGCCAGCAGCGAAAGGCCGGGGGTAAGGGCGAACACTGAAGCTTTCTTT
>TRBV7-9|.|TRBJ1-2|TRBD1
CASTLSGGSYGYTF
TGTGCCAGCACCCTATCAGGGGGTTCCTATGGCTACACCTTC
>TRBV9|once|TRBJ2-3|.
CASSAQGVYTDTQYF
TGTGCCAGCAGCGCACAAGGGGTCTACACAGATACGCAGTATTTT
>TRBV4-2|.|TRBJ1-2|TRBD1
CASSPGGQGVEGYTF
TGTGCCAGCAGCCCGGGAGGACAGGGAGTGGAAGGCTACACCTTC
>TRBV4-1|.|TRBJ1-1|.
CASSQVGQLNTEAFF
TGCGCCAGCAGCCAAGTGGGGCAGTTGAACACTGAAGCTTTCTTT
>TRBV10-3|.|TRBJ2-3|TRBD2
CAISSGSGTDTQYF
TGTGCCATCAGTAGCGGGAGTGGGACAGATACGCAGTATTTT
>TRBV5-1|.|TRBJ2-7|.
CASSLIVSGTQDEQYF
TGCGCCAGCAGCTTGATCGTTTCGGGGACACAGGACGAGCAGTACTTC
>TRBV7-2|.|TRBJ2-7|.
CASSVDTYYEQYF
TGTGCCAGCAGCGTCGACACCTACTACGAGCAGTACTTC
>TRBV27|.|TRBJ2-7|TRBD1
CASSFSGQGIYEQYF
TGTGCCAGCAGTTTCTCCGGACAGGGGATATACGAGCAGTACTTC
>TRBV12-5|once|TRBJ2-7|.
CASGLVRLGQFSSYEQYF
TGTGCTAGTGGTTTGGTACGCCTCGGACAGTTCAGCTCCTACGAGCAGTACTTC
>TRBV6-5|.|TRBJ2-7|.
CASTPLGGKNEQYF
TGTGCCAGCACCCCTCTGGGGGGTAAGAACGAGCAGTACTTC
>TRBV6-1|.|TRBJ2-7|TRBD2
CASTVTSGDYEQYF
TGTGCCAGCACCGTGACTAGCGGGGACTACGAGCAGTACTTC
>TRBV1|.|TRBJ2-5|.
CTSSQATGSPETQYF
TGCACCAGCAGCCAGGCGACGGGGTCTCCCGAGACCCAGTACTTC
>TRBV7-6|.|TRBJ1-1|.
CASSQMGGRANTEAFF
TGTGCCAGCAGCCAGATGGGGGGGCGGGCGAACACTGAAGCTTTCTTT
>TRBV5-1|.|TRBJ2-5|.
CASSFGGSGGETQYF
TGCGCCAGCAGCTTTGGAGGGTCAGGGGGGGAGACCCAGTACTTC
>TRBV5-4|few|TRBJ1-4|.
CASSLAGRGSEKLFF
TGTGCCAGCAGCTTGGCCGGTAGGGGAAGTGAAAAACTGTTTTTT
>TRBV9|.|TRBJ1-1|TRBD1
CASSAAGTGVPEAFF
TGTGCCAGCAGCGCCGCCGGGACAGGGGTCCCTGAAGCTTTCTTT
>TRBV29-1|.|TRBJ1-2|.
CSVRLGAARSNYGYTF
TGCAGCGTAAGATTGGGGGCGGCCCGCTCTAACTATGGCTACACCTTC
>TRBV6-6|.|TRBJ1-1|TRBD1
CASSYQGGPNTEAFF
TGTGCCAGCAGTTACCAAGGGGGCCCGAACACTGAAGCTTTCTTT
>TRBV4-3|.|TRBJ2-2|TRBD2
CASSQETSGLTGELFF
TGCGCCAGCAGCCAAGAGACTAGCGGGCTCACCGGGGAGCTGTTTTTT
>TRBV6-5|.|TRBJ2-3|.
CASNHEGGVRDTQYF
TGTGCCAGCAACCACGAGGGGGGGGTCCGGGATACGCAGTATTTT
>TRBV21-1|few|TRBJ2-3|.
CASSRGSEEPGLAETDTQYF
TGTGCCAGCAGCAGGGGATCAGAAGAACCGGGACTAGCGGAAACAGATACGCAGTATTTT
>TRBV5-1|once|TRBJ2-2|TRBD1
CASSFGQGAGGTGELFF
TGCGCCAGCAGCTTCGGACAGGGGGCGGGGGGCACCGGGGAGCTGTTTTTT
>TRBV2|.|TRBJ2-7|TRBD2
CASSSPGRGGEQYF
TGTGCCAGCAGTTCCCCAGGGCGGGGGGGGGAGCAGTACTTC
>TRBV5-3|.|TRBJ2-1|.
CARSFWGGQKYEQFF
TGTGCCAGAAGCTTTTGGGGGGGCCAAAAGTATGAGCAGTTCTTC
>TRBV7-3|few|TRBJ2-5|.
CASSLQGMGTETQYF
TGTGCCAGCAGCTTGCAGGGAATGGGCACGGAGACCCAGTACTTC
>TRBV18|.|TRBJ2-1|TRBD1
CASSEGQGGTNEQFF
TGTGCCAGCTCGGAGGGACAGGGAGGTACCAATGAGCAGTTCTTC
>TRBV5-4|.|TRBJ1-6|.
CASSLALDSPLHF
TGTGCCAGCAGCTTGGCCCTCGATTCACCCCTCCACTTT
>TRBV28|.|TRBJ2-3|TRBD2
CASSSLRYSGGTDTQYF
TGTGCCAGCAGTTCCCTTCGTTATAGCGGGGGAACAGATACGCAGTATTTT
>TRBV5-1|few|TRBJ2-7|TRBD2
CASSFGLADYEQYF
TGCGCCAGCAGCTTCGGACTAGCGGACTACGAGCAGTACTTC
>TRBV11-2|.|TRBJ2-3|.
CASSLGTRGTDTQYF
TGTGCCAGCAGCTTGGGTACGAGGGGCACAGATACGCAGTATTTT
>TRBV5-5|.|TRBJ2-5|TRBD1
CASSKGGSETQYF
TGTGCCAGCAGCAAAGGGGGCTCGGAGACCCAGTACTTC
>TRBV6-1|once|TRBJ1-2|.
CASSELENYGYTF
TGTGCCAGCAGTGAACTAGAAAACTATGGCTACACCTTC
>TRBV2|.|TRBJ2-3|TRBD2
CASGGRGSTDTQYF
TGTGCCAGCGGGGGGAGGGGAAGCACAGATACGCAGTATTTT
>TRBV14|.|TRBJ2-3|TRBD1
CASSTGTGGTQYF
TGTGCCAGCAGCACAGGGACAGGGGGAACGCAGTATTTT
>TRBV7-9|.|TRBJ1-1|TRBD1
CASSLKDQGVNTEAFF
TGTGCCAGCAGCTTAAAGGATCAGGGGGTGAACACTGAAGCTTTCTTT
>TRBV10-2|.|TRBJ1-5|.
CASSEQGISQPQHF
TGCGCCAGCAGTGAACAGGGAATAAGTCAGCCCCAGCATTTT
>TRBV10-3|once|TRBJ2-1|.
CAISERRGYNEQFF
TGTGCCATCAGCGAGAGGCGGGGATACAATGAGCAGTTCTTC
>TRBV28|few|TRBJ1-1|.
CASAASMNTEAFF
TGTGCCAGCGCGGCTAGTATGAACACTGAAGCTTTCTTT
>TRBV10-3|.|TRBJ2-5|TRBD1
CAIKPTGGLETQYF
TGTGCCATCAAGCCTACAGGGGGGTTAGAGACCCAGTACTTC
>TRBV4-2|few|TRBJ1-4|TRBD1
CASSQDRGRVEKLFF
TGTGCCAGCAGCCAAGACAGGGGGCGCGTTGAAAAACTGTTTTTT
>TRBV7-2|.|TRBJ1-2|TRBD1
CASSPDRGGGYTF
TGTGCCAGCAGCCCGGACAGGGGGGGAGGCTACACCTTC
>TRBV23-1|.|TRBJ2-7|.
CASSSTLAGKGEQYF
TGCGCCAGCAGCTCCACCCTTGCGGGAAAGGGCGAGCAGTACTTC
>TRBV2|once|TRBJ1-6|TRBD1
CASKLGDRNNSPLHF
TGTGCCAGCAAATTGGGGGACAGAAATAATTCACCCCTCCACTTT
>TRBV10-3|.|TRBJ1-2|TRBD1
CAITPDRGYGYTF
TGTGCCATCACCCCGGACAGGGGATATGGCTACACCTTC
>TRBV6-6|.|TRBJ1-3|.
CASRRLGAGNTIYF
TGTGCCAGCAGACGCTTGGGAGCTGGAAACACCATATATTTT
>TRBV2|once|TRBJ1-6|.
CASSLTGYPLHF
TGTGCCAGCAGTTTGACAGGCTATCCCCTCCACTTT
>TRBV7-2|few|TRBJ1-4|TRBD1
CASSPGTGREKLFF
TGTGCCAGCAGCCCGGGGACAGGGCGAGAAAAACTGTTTTTT
>TRBV9|.|TRBJ2-5|TRBD2
CASSVGVRREGETQYF
TGTGCCAGCAGCGTGGGGGTGAGGAGGGAGGGGGAGACCCAGTACTTC
>TRBV28|.|TRBJ2-1|TRBD1
CASSLGTGVNEQFF
TGTGCCAGCAGTTTGGGGACAGGGGTCAATGAGCAGTTCTTC
>TRBV6-5|once|TRBJ2-7|.
CASSYFPGLTYEQYF
TGTGCCAGCAGTTATTTTCCGGGATTAACCTACGAGCAGTACTTC
>TRBV6-5|.|TRBJ2-5|.
CASSPREETQYF
TGTGCCAGCAGCCCCCGGGAAGAGACCCAGTACTTC
>TRBV7-3|.|TRBJ2-3|TRBD2
CASSLADQRGDTDTQYF
TGTGCCAGCAGCTTAGCGGATCAGCGGGGGGACACAGATACGCAGTATTTT
>TRBV19|.|TRBJ2-5|.
CASNWGEGETQYF
TGTGCCAGCAACTGGGGGGAAGGAGAGACCCAGTACTTC